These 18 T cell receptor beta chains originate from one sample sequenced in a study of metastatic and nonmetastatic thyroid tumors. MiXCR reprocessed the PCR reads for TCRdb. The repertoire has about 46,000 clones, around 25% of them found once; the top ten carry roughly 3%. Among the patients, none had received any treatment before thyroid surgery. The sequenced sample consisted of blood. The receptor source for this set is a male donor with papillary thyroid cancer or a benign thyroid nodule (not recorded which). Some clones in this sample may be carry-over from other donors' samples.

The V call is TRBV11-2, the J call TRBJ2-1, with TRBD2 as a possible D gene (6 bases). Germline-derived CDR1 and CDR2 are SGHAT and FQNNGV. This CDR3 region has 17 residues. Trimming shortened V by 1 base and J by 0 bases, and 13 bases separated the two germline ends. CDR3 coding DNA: TGTGCCAGCAGCTTAGTGGGACTCCTCCTCTCCTACAATGAGCAGTTCTTC. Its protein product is CASSLVGLLLSYNEQFF.

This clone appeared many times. CDR3 nucleotide sequence: TGCAGTGCTAGCGACAGAATCCAAGAGACCCAGTACTTC. Protein: CSASDRIQETQYF. This chain joins TRBV20-1 and TRBJ2-5; tentative D call: TRBD1 (5 bases). V lost 3 bases, J lost 1 base, and 9 bases lay in between. The germline CDR1 and CDR2 sequences are DFQATT and SNEGSKA (reference sequence). This CDR3 has 13 amino acids.

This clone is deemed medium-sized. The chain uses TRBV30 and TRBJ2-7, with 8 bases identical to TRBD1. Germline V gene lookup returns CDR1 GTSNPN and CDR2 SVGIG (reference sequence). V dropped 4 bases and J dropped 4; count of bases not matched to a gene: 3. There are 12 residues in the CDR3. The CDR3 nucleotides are TGTGCCTGGAATACAGGGGGTTACGAGCAGTACTTC. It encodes CAWNTGGYEQYF.

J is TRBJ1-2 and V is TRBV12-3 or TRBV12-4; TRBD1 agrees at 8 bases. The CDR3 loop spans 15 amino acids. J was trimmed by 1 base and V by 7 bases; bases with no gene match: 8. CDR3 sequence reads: CASILGTGVNYGYTF. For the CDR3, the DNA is TGTGCCAGCATTCTAGGGACAGGAGTTAACTATGGCTACACCTTC.

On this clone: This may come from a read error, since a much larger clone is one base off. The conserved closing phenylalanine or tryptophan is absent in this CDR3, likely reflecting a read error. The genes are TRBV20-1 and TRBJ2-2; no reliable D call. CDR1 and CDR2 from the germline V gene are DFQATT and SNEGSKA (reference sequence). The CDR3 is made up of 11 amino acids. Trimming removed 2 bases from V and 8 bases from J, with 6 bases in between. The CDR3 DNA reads TGCAGTGCTAGAAGACGTGGGGAGCTGTTTTCT. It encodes CSARRRGELFS.

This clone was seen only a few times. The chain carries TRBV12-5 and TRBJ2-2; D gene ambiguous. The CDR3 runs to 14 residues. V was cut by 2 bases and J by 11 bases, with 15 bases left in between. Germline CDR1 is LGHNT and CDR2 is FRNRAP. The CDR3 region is CASGLSGRTCELFF. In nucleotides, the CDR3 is TGTGCTAGTGGTTTGTCCGGTCGCACCTGTGAGCTGTTTTTT.

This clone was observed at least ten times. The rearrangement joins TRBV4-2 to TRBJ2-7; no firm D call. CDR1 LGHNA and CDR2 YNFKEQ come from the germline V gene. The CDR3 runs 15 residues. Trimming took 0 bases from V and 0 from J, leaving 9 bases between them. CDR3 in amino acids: CASSQDWTPSYEQYF. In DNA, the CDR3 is TGTGCCAGCAGCCAAGATTGGACCCCCTCCTACGAGCAGTACTTC.

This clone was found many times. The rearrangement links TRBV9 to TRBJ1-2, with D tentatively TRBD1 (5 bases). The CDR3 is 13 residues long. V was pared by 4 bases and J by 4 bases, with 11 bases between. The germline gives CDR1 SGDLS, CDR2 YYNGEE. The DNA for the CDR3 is TGTGCCAGCAGCCAGACAGTTCTCTATGGCTACACCTTC. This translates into CASSQTVLYGYTF.

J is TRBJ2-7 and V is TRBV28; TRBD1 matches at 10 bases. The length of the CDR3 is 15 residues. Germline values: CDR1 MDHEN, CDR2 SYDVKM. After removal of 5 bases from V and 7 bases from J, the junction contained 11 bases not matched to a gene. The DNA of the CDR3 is TGTGCCAGCAGTCCCCAGACAGGGGGCTGGAGGGAGCAGTACTTC. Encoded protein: CASSPQTGGWREQYF.

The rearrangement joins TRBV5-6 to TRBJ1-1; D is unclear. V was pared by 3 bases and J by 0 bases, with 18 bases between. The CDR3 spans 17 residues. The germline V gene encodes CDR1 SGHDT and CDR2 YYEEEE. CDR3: CASSSGPRNHMNTEAFF. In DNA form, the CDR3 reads TGTGCCAGCAGCTCGGGTCCACGAAATCACATGAACACTGAAGCTTTCTTT.

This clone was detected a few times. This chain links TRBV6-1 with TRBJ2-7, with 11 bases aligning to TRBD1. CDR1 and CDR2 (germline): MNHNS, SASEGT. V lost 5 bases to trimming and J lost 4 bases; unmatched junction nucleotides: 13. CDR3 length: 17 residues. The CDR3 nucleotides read TGTGCCAGCAGTTCCCCGACGGACAGGGGGCATGGTTACGAGCAGTACTTC. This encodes CASSSPTDRGHGYEQYF.

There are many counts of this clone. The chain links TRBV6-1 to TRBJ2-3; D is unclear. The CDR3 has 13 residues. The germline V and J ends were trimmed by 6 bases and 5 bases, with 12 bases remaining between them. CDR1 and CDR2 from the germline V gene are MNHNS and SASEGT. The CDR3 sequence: CASSSVPGDTQYF. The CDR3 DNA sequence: TGTGCCAGCAGCTCCGTCCCGGGAGATACGCAGTATTTT.

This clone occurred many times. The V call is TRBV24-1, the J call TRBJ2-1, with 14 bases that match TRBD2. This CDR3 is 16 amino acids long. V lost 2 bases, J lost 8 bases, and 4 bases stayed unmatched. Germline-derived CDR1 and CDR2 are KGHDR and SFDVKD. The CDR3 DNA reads TGTGCCACCAGTGATTGGGGACTAGCGGGAGCCTATGAGCAGTTCTTC. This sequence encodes CATSDWGLAGAYEQFF.

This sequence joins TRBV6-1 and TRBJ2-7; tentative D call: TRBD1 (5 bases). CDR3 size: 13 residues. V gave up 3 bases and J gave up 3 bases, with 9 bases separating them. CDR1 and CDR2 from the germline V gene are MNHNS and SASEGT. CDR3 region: CASSDRDSYEQYF. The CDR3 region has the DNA TGTGCCAGCAGTGATCGAGACAGCTACGAGCAGTACTTC.

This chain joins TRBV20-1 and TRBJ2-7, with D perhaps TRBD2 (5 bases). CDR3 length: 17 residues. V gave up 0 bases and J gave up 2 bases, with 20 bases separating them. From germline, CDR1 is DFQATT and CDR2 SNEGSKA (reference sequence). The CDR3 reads CSARDYLGRGKAYEQYF. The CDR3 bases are TGCAGTGCTAGAGATTACCTAGGTCGGGGTAAGGCCTACGAGCAGTACTTC.

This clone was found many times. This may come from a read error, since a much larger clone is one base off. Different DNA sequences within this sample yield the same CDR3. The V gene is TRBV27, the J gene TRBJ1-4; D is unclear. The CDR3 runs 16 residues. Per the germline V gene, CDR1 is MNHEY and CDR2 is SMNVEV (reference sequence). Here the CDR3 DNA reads TGTGCCAGCTCATACCTGTCGGGTGGAGGGCCTGAAAAACTGTTTTTC. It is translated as CASSYLSGGGPEKLFF.

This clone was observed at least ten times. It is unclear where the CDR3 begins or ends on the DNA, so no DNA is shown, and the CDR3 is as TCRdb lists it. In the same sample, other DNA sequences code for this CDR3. CDR3 sequence reads: CASSLGSGQGNTEAFF. The V gene is TRBV11-1, the J gene TRBJ1-1; the D segment call TRBD1 is taken from the table without a DNA check. The CDR3 has 16 residues if both end residues are counted. Germline CDR1 and CDR2: SGHAT and FQDESV (reference sequence).

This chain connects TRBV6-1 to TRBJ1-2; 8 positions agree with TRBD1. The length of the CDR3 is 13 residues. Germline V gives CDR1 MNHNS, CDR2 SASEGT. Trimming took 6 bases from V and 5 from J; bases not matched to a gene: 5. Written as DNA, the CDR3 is TGTGCCAGCAGATTGCGGACAGGGTATGGCTACACCTTC. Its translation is CASRLRTGYGYTF.